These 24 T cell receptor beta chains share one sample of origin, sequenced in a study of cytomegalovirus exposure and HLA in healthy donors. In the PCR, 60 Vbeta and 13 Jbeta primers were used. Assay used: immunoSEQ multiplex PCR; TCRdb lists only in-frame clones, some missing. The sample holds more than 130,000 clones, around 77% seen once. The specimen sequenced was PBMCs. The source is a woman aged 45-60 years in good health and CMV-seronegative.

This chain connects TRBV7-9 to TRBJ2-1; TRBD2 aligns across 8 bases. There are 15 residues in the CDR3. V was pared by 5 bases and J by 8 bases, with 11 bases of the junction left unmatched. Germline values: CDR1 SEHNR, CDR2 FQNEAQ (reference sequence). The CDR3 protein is CASSLTGGPWDEQFF. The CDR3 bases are TGTGCCAGCAGCCTGACGGGGGGGCCCTGGGATGAGCAGTTCTTC.

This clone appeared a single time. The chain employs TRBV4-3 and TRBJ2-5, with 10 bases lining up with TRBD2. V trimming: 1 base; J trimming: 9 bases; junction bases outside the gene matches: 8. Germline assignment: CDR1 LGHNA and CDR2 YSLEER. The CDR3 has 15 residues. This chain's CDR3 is CASSQGLAGDRAQYF. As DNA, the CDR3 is TGCGCCAGCAGCCAAGGGCTAGCGGGGGACCGGGCCCAGTACTTC.

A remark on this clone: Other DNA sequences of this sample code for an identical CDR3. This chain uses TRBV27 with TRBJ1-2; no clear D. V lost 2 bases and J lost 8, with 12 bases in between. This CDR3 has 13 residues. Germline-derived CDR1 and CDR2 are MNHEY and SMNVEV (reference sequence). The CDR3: CASSLATGNGYTF. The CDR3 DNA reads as TGTGCCAGCAGTTTAGCGACGGGGAACGGCTACACCTTC.

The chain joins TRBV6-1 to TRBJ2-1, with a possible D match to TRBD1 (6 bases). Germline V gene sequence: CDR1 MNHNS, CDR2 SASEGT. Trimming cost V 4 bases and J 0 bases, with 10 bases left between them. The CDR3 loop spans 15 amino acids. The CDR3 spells CASSGDRSSYNEQFF. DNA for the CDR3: TGTGCCAGCAGTGGTGACAGGAGCTCCTACAATGAGCAGTTCTTC.

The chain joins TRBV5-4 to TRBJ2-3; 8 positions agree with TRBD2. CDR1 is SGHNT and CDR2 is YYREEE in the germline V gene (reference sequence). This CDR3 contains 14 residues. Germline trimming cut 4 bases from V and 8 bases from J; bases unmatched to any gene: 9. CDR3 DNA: TGTGCCAGCAGCGTGGCGGGGGGCCCTACTACGCAGTATTTT. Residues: CASSVAGGPTTQYF.

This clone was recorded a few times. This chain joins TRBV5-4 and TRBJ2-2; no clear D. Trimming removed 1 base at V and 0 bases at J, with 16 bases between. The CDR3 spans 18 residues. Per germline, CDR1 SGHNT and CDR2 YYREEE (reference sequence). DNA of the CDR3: TGTGCCAGCAGCTTGATGGGCGTTTCGTTCGCGAACACCGGGGAGCTGTTTTTT. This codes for CASSLMGVSFANTGELFF.

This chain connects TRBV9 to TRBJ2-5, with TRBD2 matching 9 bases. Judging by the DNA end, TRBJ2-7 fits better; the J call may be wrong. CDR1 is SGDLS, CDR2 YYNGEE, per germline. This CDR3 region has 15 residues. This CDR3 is CASSPRASGVYEQYF. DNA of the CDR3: TGTGCCAGCAGCCCTCGGGCTAGCGGGGTCTACGAGCAGTACTTC.

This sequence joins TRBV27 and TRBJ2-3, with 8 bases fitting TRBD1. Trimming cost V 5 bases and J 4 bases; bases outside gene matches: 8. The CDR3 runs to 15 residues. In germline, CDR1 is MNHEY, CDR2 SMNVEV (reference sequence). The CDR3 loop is CASSLFSRGPDTQYF. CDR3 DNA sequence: TGTGCCAGCAGTCTCTTCTCCAGGGGGCCAGATACGCAGTATTTT.

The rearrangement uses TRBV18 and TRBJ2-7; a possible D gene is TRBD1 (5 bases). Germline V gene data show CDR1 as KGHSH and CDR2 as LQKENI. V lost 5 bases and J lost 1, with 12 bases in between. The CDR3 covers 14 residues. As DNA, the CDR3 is TGTGCCAGCTCAGAAGACAGATTTTCCTACGAGCAGTACTTC. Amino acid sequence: CASSEDRFSYEQYF.

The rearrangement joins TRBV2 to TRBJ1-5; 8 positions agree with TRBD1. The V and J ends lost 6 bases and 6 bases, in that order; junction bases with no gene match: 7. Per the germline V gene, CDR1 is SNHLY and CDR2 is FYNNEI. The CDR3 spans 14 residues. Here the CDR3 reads CASRQGAGAQPQHF. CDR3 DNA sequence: TGTGCCAGCAGGCAGGGGGCAGGCGCTCAGCCCCAGCATTTT.

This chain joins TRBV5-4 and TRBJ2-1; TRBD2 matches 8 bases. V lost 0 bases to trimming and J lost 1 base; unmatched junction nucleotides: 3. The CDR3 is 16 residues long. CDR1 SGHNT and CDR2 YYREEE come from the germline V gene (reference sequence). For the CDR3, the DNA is TGTGCCAGCAGCTTGGCCGAGCGGGGGTCCTACAATGAGCAGTTCTTC. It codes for CASSLAERGSYNEQFF.

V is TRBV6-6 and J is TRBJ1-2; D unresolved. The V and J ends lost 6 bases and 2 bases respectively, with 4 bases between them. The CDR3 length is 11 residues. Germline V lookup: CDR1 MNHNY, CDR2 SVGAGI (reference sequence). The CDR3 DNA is TGTGCCAGCAGGGAGAACTATGGCTACACCTTC. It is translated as CASRENYGYTF.

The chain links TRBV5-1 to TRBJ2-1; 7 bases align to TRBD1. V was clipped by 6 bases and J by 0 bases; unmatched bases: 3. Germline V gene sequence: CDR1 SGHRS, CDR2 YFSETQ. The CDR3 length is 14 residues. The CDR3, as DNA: TGCGCCAGCAACGACAGGGTCTCCTACAATGAGCAGTTCTTC. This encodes CASNDRVSYNEQFF.

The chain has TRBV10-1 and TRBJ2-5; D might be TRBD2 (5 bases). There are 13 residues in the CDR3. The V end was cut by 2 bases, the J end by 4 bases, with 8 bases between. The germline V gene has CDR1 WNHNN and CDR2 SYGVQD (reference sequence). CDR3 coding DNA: TGCGCCAGCAGTGAGATCCGGGGAGAGACCCAGTACTTC. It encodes CASSEIRGETQYF.

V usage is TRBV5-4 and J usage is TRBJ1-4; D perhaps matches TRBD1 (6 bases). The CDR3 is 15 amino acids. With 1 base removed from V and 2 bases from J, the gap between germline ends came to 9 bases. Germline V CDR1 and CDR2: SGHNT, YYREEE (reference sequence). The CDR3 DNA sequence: TGTGCCAGCAGCTTGAGGGGGGGCACTAATGAAAAACTGTTTTTT. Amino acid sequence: CASSLRGGTNEKLFF.

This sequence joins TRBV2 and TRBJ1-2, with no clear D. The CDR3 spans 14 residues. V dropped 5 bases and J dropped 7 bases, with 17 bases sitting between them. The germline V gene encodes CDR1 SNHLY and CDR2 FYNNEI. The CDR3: CASSIRPEGSGYTF. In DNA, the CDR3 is TGTGCCAGCAGTATCCGGCCGGAAGGGAGTGGCTACACCTTC.

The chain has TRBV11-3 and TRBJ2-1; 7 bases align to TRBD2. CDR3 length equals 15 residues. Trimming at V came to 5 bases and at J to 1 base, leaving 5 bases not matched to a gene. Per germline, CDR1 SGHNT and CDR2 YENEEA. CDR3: CASSPPGGSYNEQFF. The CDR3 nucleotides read TGTGCCAGCAGCCCACCGGGGGGTTCCTACAATGAGCAGTTCTTC.

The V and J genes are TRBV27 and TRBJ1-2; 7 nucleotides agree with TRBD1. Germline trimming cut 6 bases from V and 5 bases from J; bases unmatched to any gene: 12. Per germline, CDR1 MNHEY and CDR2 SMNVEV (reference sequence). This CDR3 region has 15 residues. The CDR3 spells CASRTRQGTFYGYTF. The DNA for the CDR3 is TGTGCCAGCAGAACAAGACAGGGAACATTTTATGGCTACACCTTC.

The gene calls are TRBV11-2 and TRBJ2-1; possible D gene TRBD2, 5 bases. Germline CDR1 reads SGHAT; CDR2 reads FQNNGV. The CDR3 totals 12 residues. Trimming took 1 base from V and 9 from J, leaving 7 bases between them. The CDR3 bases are TGTGCCAGCAGCTTAGTGAGCGGTGAGCAGTTCTTC. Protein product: CASSLVSGEQFF.

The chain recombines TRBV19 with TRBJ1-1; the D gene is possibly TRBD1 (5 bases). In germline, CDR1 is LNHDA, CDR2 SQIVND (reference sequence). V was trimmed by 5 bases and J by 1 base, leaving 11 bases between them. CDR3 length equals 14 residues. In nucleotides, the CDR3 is TGTGCCAGTAGTTTACAGGCCTCGAACACTGAAGCTTTCTTT. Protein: CASSLQASNTEAFF.

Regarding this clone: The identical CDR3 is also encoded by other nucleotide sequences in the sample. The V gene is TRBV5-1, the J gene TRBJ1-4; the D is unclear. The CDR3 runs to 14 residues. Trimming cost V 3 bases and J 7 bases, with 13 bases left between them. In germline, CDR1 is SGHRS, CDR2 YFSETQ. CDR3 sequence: CASSSPGRSEKLFF. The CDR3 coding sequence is TGCGCCAGCAGCTCCCCGGGGAGGAGTGAAAAACTGTTTTTT.

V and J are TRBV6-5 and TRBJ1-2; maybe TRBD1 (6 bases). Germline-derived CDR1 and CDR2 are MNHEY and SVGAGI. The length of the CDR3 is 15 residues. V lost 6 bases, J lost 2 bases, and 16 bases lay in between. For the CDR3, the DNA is TGTGCCAGCAGATCTAATCCGGGACACAACTATGGCTACACCTTC. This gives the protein CASRSNPGHNYGYTF.

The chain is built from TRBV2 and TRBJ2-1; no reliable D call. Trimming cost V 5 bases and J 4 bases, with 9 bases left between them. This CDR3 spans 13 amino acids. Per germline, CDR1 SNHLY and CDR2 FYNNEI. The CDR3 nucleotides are TGTGCCAGCAGTAGAAGCAATTACAATGAGCAGTTCTTC. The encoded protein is CASSRSNYNEQFF.

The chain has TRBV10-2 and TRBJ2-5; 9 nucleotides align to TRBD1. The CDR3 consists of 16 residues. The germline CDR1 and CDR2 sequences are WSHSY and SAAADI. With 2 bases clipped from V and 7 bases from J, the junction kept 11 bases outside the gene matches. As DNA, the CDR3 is TGCGCCAGCAGTGAGGGAAGACAGGGGGACCGAGGGACCCAGTACTTC. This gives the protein CASSEGRQGDRGTQYF.